Below are 5 T cell receptor beta chains sequenced from a single sample in a study of T cells in Graves' hyperthyroidism and ophthalmopathy (dated by TCRdb to about 2019). Library preparation used multiplex PCR. Sequencing was performed on an Illumina HiSeq 2000. The TCR beta CDR3 regions were amplified from RNA transcripts. A first-round RT-PCR of the TCR CDR3 used the HTBI primer set with the Qiagen OneStep RT-PCR kit. TCRdb took the public reads, trimmed them with fastp at Q25, ran MiXCR for clone calling and kept in-frame beta chains. Entries that share a CDR3 protein sequence are merged under the most common genes and DNA. The sample table shows approximately 620,000 distinct CDR3 sequences, and roughly 16% are seen once. The ten biggest clones cover approximately 3.5% of the sample. The material sequenced was blood. These receptors were obtained from a woman in her forties with Graves' ophthalmopathy.

This clonotype was counted a few times. V is TRBV20-1 and J is TRBJ2-7; D is possibly TRBD1 (5 bases). V lost 5 bases and J lost 4, with 18 bases in between. CDR3 length: 14 residues. Germline V lookup: CDR1 DFQATT, CDR2 SNEGSKA (reference sequence). CDR3 sequence reads: CSAWGVSRGYEQYF. DNA of the CDR3: TGCAGTGCTTGGGGCGTTAGTCGCGGATACGAGCAGTACTTC.

The rearrangement joins TRBV7-9 to TRBJ1-1, with D unclear. CDR3 length: 15 amino acids. The V gene's germline CDR1 is SEHNR and CDR2 FQNEAQ (reference sequence). V was cut by 1 base and J by 0 bases, with 9 bases left in between. CDR3 residues: CASSLGVVVNTEAFF. The CDR3 nucleotides read TGTGCCAGCAGCTTAGGGGTTGTGGTGAACACTGAAGCTTTCTTT.

The table lists this clonotype with a few counts. As DNA, the CDR3 is TGCGCCAGCAGCCAACCGACAGGGGCCGGGGGAAACACCATATATTTT. Its translation is CASSQPTGAGGNTIYF. The gene calls are TRBV4-1 and TRBJ1-3, with 8 bases that match TRBD1. The germline V gene encodes CDR1 MGHRA and CDR2 YSYEKL. The CDR3 totals 16 residues. With 2 bases clipped from V and 4 bases from J, the junction kept 7 bases outside the gene matches.

This chain joins TRBV6-1 and TRBJ1-6, with D maybe TRBD1 (6 bases). Trimming removed 3 bases at V and 7 bases at J, with 10 bases between. Germline CDR1 and CDR2: MNHNS and SASEGT. The CDR3 contains 14 residues. CDR3 amino acids: CASSEVQGNSPLHF. In DNA, the CDR3 is TGTGCCAGCAGTGAGGTCCAGGGGAATTCACCCCTCCACTTT.

This clonotype was picked up many times. The J gene is TRBJ1-1, the V gene TRBV5-1, with D uncertain. CDR1 is SGHRS and CDR2 is YFSETQ in the germline V gene. V shed 4 bases and J shed 5 bases, with 15 bases lying between them. The CDR3 covers 14 residues. The CDR3 DNA sequence: TGCGCCAGCAGCCCGGATGGGGAACGAACTGAAGCTTTCTTT. This codes for CASSPDGERTEAFF.